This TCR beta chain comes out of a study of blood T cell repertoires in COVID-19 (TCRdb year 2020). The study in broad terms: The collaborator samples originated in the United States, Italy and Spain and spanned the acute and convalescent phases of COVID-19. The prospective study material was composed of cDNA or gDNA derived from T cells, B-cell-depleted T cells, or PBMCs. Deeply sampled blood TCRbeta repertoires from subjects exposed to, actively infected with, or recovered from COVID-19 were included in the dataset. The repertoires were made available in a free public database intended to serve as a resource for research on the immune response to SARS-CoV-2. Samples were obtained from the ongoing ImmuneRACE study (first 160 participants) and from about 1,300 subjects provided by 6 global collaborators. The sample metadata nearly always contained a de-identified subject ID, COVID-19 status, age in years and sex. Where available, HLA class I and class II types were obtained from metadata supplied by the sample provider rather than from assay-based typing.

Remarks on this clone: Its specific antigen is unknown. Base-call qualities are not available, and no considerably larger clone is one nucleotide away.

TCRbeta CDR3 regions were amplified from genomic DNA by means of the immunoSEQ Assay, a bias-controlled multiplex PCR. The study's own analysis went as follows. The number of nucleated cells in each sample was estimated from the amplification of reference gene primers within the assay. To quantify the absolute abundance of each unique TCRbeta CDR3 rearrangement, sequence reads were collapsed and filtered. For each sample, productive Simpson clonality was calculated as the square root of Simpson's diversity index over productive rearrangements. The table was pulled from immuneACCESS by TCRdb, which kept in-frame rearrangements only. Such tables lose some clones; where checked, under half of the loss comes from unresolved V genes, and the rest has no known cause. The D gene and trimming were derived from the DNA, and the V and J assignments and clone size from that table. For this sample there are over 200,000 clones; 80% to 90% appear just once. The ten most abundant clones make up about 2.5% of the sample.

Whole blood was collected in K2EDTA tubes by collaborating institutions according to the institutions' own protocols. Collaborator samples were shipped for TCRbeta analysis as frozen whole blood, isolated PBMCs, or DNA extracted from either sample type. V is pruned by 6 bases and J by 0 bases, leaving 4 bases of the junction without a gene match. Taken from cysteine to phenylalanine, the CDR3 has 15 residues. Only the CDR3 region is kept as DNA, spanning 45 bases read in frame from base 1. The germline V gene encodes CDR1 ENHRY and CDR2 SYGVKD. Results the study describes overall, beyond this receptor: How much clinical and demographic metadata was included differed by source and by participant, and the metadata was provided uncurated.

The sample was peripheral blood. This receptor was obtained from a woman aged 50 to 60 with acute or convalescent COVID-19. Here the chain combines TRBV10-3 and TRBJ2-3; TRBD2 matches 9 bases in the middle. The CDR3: CAIRVSGGSTDTQYF. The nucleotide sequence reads TGTGCCATCAGGGTTAGCGGGGGCAGCACAGATACGCAGTATTTT.